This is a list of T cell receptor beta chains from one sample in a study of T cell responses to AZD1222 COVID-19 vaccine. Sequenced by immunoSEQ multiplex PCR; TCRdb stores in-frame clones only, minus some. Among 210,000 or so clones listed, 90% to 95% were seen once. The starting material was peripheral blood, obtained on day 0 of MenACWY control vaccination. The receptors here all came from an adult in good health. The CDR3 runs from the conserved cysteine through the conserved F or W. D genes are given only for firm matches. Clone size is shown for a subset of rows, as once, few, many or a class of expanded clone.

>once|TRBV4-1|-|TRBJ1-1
CASSSQQGYTEAFF
TGCGCCAGCAGCTCCCAACAGGGTTACACTGAAGCTTTCTTT
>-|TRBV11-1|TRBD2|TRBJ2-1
CASSPGLARYNEQFF
TGTGCCAGCAGCCCTGGACTAGCGAGATACAATGAGCAGTTCTTC
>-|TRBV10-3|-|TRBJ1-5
CAISERGGRQPQHF
TGTGCCATCAGTGAACGAGGGGGACGACAGCCCCAGCATTTT
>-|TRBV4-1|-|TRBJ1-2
CASSIPGQYSNYGYTF
TGCGCCAGCAGCATTCCGGGACAATATTCTAACTATGGCTACACCTTC
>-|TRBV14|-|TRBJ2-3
CASSRWGTQYF
TGTGCCAGCAGCCGGTGGGGTACGCAGTATTTT
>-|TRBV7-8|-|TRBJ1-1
CASSSRTGFIEAFF
TGTGCCAGCAGCTCCAGAACAGGTTTCATTGAAGCTTTCTTT
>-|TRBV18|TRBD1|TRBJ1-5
CASSLRQGAVTPQHF
TGTGCCAGCTCACTCCGACAGGGGGCCGTGACGCCCCAGCATTTT
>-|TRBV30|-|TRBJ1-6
CAWSVLGALGSPLHF
TGTGCCTGGAGTGTACTCGGGGCGCTTGGATCACCCCTCCACTTT
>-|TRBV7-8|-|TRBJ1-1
CASSFGSGGRDTEAFF
TGTGCCAGCAGCTTCGGGTCCGGAGGACGAGACACTGAAGCTTTCTTT
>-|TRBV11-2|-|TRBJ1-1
CASSLVVEAFF
TGTGCCAGCAGCTTAGTAGTTGAAGCTTTCTTT
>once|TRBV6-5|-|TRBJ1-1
CASTLGGVAEAFF
TGTGCCAGCACCCTAGGGGGGGTTGCTGAAGCTTTCTTT
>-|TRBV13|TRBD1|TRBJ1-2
CASSYRDRVYGYTF
TGTGCCAGCAGCTACCGGGACAGGGTCTATGGCTACACCTTC
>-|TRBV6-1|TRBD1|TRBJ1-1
CASSEQGASIGTEAFF
TGTGCCAGCAGTGAACAGGGGGCCTCAATTGGGACTGAAGCTTTCTTT
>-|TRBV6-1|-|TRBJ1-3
CASSEQGATTRGNTIYF
TGTGCCAGCAGTGAACAGGGTGCGACTACGAGGGGAAACACCATATATTTT
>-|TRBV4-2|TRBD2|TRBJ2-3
CASSPGLAVVTDTQYF
TGTGCCAGCAGCCCGGGACTAGCGGTCGTAACAGATACGCAGTATTTT
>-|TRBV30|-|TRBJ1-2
CAWSVKAGLNYGYTF
TGTGCCTGGAGTGTTAAGGCAGGCCTGAACTATGGCTACACCTTC
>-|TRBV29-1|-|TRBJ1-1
CSVAGQMNTEAFF
TGCAGCGTTGCGGGGCAGATGAACACTGAAGCTTTCTTT
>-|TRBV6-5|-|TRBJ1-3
CASSYKGSRNTIYF
TGTGCCAGCAGTTATAAGGGAAGTAGAAACACCATATATTTT
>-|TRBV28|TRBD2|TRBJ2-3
CASSPVSGGRNTQYF
TGTGCCAGCAGTCCGGTAAGCGGGGGACGGAATACGCAGTATTTT
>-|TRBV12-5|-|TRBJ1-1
CASGSPTPPEFHTEAFF
TGTGCTAGTGGTTCCCCCACGCCTCCAGAGTTTCATACTGAAGCTTTCTTT
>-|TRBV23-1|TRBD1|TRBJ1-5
CASSQSSGQANQPQHF
TGCGCCAGCAGTCAATCGTCGGGACAGGCAAATCAGCCCCAGCATTTT
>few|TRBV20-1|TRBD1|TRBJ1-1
CSASRGQLNTEAFF
TGCAGTGCTAGTAGGGGACAGCTGAACACTGAAGCTTTCTTT
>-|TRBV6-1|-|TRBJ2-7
CASSEIRAEQYF
TGTGCCAGCAGTGAAATAAGGGCCGAACAGTACTTC
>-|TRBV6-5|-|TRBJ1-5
CASRRTGDSNQPQHF
TGTGCCAGCAGACGAACGGGGGATAGCAATCAGCCCCAGCATTTT
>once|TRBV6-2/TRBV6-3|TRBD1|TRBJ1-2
CASSYGQGNGYTF
TGTGCCAGCAGTTACGGACAGGGGAATGGCTACACCTTC
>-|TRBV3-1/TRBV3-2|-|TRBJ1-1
CASSQDRGGGTEAFF
TGTGCCAGCAGCCAAGATCGGGGGGGCGGCACTGAAGCTTTCTTT
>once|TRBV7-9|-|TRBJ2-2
CASRPRGGAGTGELFF
TGTGCCAGCAGGCCAAGAGGGGGGGCCGGGACCGGGGAGCTGTTTTTT
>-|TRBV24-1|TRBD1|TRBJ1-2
CATSDSGQGYGYTF
TGTGCCACCAGTGATTCCGGACAGGGTTATGGCTACACCTTC
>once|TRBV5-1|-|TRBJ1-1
CASSSRWDTEAFF
TGCGCCAGCAGCAGCCGATGGGACACTGAAGCTTTCTTT
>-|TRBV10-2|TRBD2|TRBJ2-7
CATTQGLLRAYEQYF
TGCGCCACGACTCAGGGACTACTGAGGGCTTACGAGCAGTACTTC
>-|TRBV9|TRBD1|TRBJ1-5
CASSAGTANQPQHF
TGTGCCAGCAGCGCCGGGACAGCCAATCAGCCCCAGCATTTT
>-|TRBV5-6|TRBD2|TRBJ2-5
CASRSTSGGWETQYF
TGTGCCAGCCGCTCGACTAGCGGGGGGTGGGAGACCCAGTACTTC
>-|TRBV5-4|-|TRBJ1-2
CASSLAGATGGYTF
TGTGCCAGCAGCTTGGCGGGGGCAACGGGGGGCTACACCTTC
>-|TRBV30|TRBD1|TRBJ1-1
CAWSLRTGMNTEAFF
TGTGCCTGGAGTCTACGGACAGGGATGAACACTGAAGCTTTCTTT
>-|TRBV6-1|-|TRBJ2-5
CASSELRGETQYF
TGTGCCAGCAGTGAACTAAGGGGGGAGACCCAGTACTTC
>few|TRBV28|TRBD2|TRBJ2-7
CASSTRSAGDEQYF
TGTGCCAGCAGCACCCGCAGTGCGGGGGACGAGCAGTACTTC
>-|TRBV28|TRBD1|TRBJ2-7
CASSAPGQGYEQYF
TGTGCCAGCAGTGCACCGGGACAGGGCTACGAGCAGTACTTC
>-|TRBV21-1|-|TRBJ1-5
CASTPPTGPTGHF
TGTGCCAGCACCCCCCCTACTGGCCCGACGGGTCATTTT
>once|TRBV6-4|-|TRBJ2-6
CASSARVGSGANVLTF
TGTGCCAGCAGTGCCCGCGTGGGATCTGGGGCCAACGTCCTGACTTTC
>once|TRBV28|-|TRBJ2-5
CAAGPRQETQYF
TGTGCCGCAGGACCGAGGCAAGAGACCCAGTACTTC
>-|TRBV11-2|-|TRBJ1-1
CASSLGGGGGTEAFF
TGTGCCAGCAGCTTGGGAGGCGGGGGGGGCACTGAAGCTTTCTTT